This T cell receptor beta chain was observed in a study of beta chain features in type 1 diabetes. Broader study findings: A pattern of fewer insertions and more deletions at VDJ junctions was seen in type 1 diabetes patients. Patients' naive, central memory and regulatory TCRB repertoires appeared more alike than those of healthy donors. Significant though moderate, a shortening of TCRB CDR3s appeared in all four CD4+ subsets of Type 1 diabetes patients.

With regard to this clone: The antigen remains unidentified.

Reverse transcribing all isolated RNA meant expressed TCRB transcripts were sequenced. The protocol was immunoSEQ multiplex PCR, while the TCRdb copy is restricted to in-frame clones and leaves out a portion. The sample holds 160,000 or so clones, 8% to 8.5% seen once. CD45RO/CCR7/CD25/CD127/CD95/CD27 separated CD4+ naive, central memory, regulatory and stem cell-like memory cells by sorting. Each sorted fraction was over 95% pure. Trimming left V 7 bases short and J 0 bases short, with 13 bases between. This CDR3 is 14 amino acids long. CDR1 is SGHAT and CDR2 is FQNNGV in the germline V gene. The sequence was obtained from a woman younger than 35 with type 1 diabetes. The sample taken for sequencing was central memory CD4+ T cells from blood. V is TRBV11-2 and J is TRBJ2-7; no firm D call. CDR3 DNA: TGTGCCAGCACCGATGCACTTAGCTCCTACGAGCAGTACTTC. Its translation: CASTDALSSYEQYF. Full variable domain (rest looked up from reference TRBV11-2 and TRBJ2-7): EAGVAQSPRYKIIEKRQSVAFWCNPISGHATLYWYQQILGQGPKLLIQFQNNGVVDDSQLPKDRFSAERLKGVDSTLKIQPAKLEDSAVYLCASTDALSSYEQYFGPGTRLTVT.